Given below is one TCR beta chain in context. The antigen is not known. This record comes from a study of shared clonotypes between healthy human individuals. Cells designated naive CD8 were CD45RO-negative and were positively selected for CCR7, with terminally differentiated effector memory CD45RA+ cells excluded. Profiled with immunoSEQ multiplex PCR; TCRdb holds only in-frame clones, not every one. The sample lists around 1,900,000 clones, roughly 93% occurring once. Study findings and constraints: Naive subsets generally exceeded memory subsets in estimated richness.

The CDR3 contains 15 residues. Trimming pared 5 bases from V and 4 bases from J, leaving 17 bases between. Germline CDR1 MNHEY, CDR2 SVGAGI. This TCR came from a man younger than 35 in good health. Some clones in this sample may be carry-over from other donors' samples. The V gene is TRBV6-5, the J gene TRBJ2-5; tentatively, D is TRBD2 (5 bases). The sequencing sample was made of naive CD8+ T cells from PBMCs. CDR3 bases: TGTGCCAGCAGTACATGGGGAAACGGAGGAGAGACCCAGTACTTC. It yields the protein CASSTWGNGGETQYF.